The rows below give T cell receptor beta chains drawn from one sample of a study of beta chain features in type 1 diabetes. Data came from immunoSEQ multiplex PCR; TCRdb stores just in-frame clones and leaves some out. The table has some 640,000 clones, around 15% seen once. Input material: naive CD4+ T cells from blood. The source of these receptors is a man between 18 and 29 years old with type 1 diabetes. Both conserved end residues are part of each CDR3. A D gene is named only where the DNA matches it firmly. Size tells how often a clone was seen (once, few, many) or the class of an expanded clone, and some rows leave it out.

>.|TRBV15|TRBJ2-5|few
TGTGCCACCAGCAGAGAAGTATCGACCCAGTACTTC
CATSREVSTQYF
>TRBD2|TRBV4-1|TRBJ2-2|.
TGCGCCAGCAGCCAGGGACTAGCGGGCTCCGGGGAGCTGTTTTTT
CASSQGLAGSGELFF
>.|TRBV30|TRBJ1-2|.
TGTGCCTCCCGAGAGGGAGGAGGTGGCTACACCTTC
CASREGGGGYTF
>.|TRBV29-1|TRBJ2-7|.
TGCAGCGTTCTGAAAGGGTCCTACGAGCAGTACTTC
CSVLKGSYEQYF
>TRBD2|TRBV5-6|TRBJ2-1|few
TGTGCCAGCAGCTCCCTCGAGGGGCTAGCGGGGAGAGATGAGCAGTTCTTC
CASSSLEGLAGRDEQFF
>.|TRBV5-1|TRBJ2-5|few
TGCGCCAGCAGCTTGAGGGGCGGCCGAGAGACCCAGTACTTC
CASSLRGGRETQYF
>TRBD2|TRBV9|TRBJ2-2|few
TGTGCCAGCAGCGTAGCTGGGAGGGTGGTCACCGGGGAGCTGTTTTTT
CASSVAGRVVTGELFF
>TRBD1|TRBV29-1|TRBJ1-2|.
TGCAGCGGTGGGGACAGGGCTAACTATGGCTACACCTTC
CSGGDRANYGYTF
>TRBD1|TRBV7-3|TRBJ2-7|.
TGTGCCAGCAGCTCCCCTGAAGGGGGCCACGAGCAGTACTTC
CASSSPEGGHEQYF
>TRBD1|TRBV6-1|TRBJ1-5|.
TGTGCCAGCGACAGGGGGAATCAGCCCCAGCATTTT
CASDRGNQPQHF
>.|TRBV4-3|TRBJ1-1|few
TGCGCCAGCAGCCAAGATGGGGAGAGGGAAGCTTTCTTT
CASSQDGEREAFF
>.|TRBV27|TRBJ2-3|.
TGTGCCAGCAGTTCTCTGACGTGGGACAGCACAGATACGCAGTATTTT
CASSSLTWDSTDTQYF
>.|TRBV2|TRBJ2-5|.
TGTGCCAGCAGGGCCCGCGTGGAGACCCAGTACTTC
CASRARVETQYF
>.|TRBV2|TRBJ2-2|.
TGTGCCAGCGAATGGGGGGTGACCGGGGAGCTGTTTTTT
CASEWGVTGELFF
>TRBD2|TRBV12-5|TRBJ2-3|.
TGTGCTAGTGGCCCCAGCGGGGGCGTGGGAGATACGCAGTATTTT
CASGPSGGVGDTQYF
>.|TRBV6-4|TRBJ2-7|.
TGTGCCAGCAGTGAGTCCTCCGGGACACCAAAGTACTTC
CASSESSGTPKYF
>.|TRBV29-1|TRBJ1-1|.
TGCAGCGTTGAAGGGTCAGGCGGGTCTTGGACTGAAGCTTTCTTT
CSVEGSGGSWTEAFF
>.|TRBV6-5|TRBJ2-3|.
TGTGCCAGCGTTATAGGAGATACGCAGTATTTT
CASVIGDTQYF
>.|TRBV7-9|TRBJ2-2|few
TGTGCCAGCAGCCGACCATCGACAGAAAACACCGGGGAGCTGTTTTTT
CASSRPSTENTGELFF
>.|TRBV28|TRBJ2-3|few
TGTGCCAGCAGTTTGTGGAGTACCACCGCAGATACGCAGTATTTT
CASSLWSTTADTQYF
>.|TRBV28|TRBJ1-1|.
TGTGCCAGCAGTTTAAACGGGAACACTGAAGCTTTCTTT
CASSLNGNTEAFF
>TRBD2|TRBV7-2|TRBJ2-7|few
TGTGCCAGCAGCTTAGAACTAGCGGGCTCCATGCAGCAGTACTTC
CASSLELAGSMQQYF
>.|TRBV7-9|TRBJ2-5|few
TGTGCCAGCAGCTGGACCGAAGAGACCCAGTACTTC
CASSWTEETQYF
>.|TRBV29-1|TRBJ2-7|few
TGCAGCGTCGGGAAAGGATACGAGCAGTACTTC
CSVGKGYEQYF
>.|TRBV10-3|TRBJ2-3|few
TGTGCCATCCGTGGGGCCCCAGATACGCAGTATTTT
CAIRGAPDTQYF
>.|TRBV28|TRBJ1-2|few
TGTGCCAGCAGTCTTACAGGGTATGGCTACACCTTC
CASSLTGYGYTF
>.|TRBV9|TRBJ1-1|.
TGTGCCAGCAGCGTAGAGCGTAACACTGAAGCTTTCTTT
CASSVERNTEAFF
>.|TRBV6-5|TRBJ2-7|few
TGTGCCAGCAGTTACGCCCAGGGTACCTACGAGCAGTACTTC
CASSYAQGTYEQYF
>.|TRBV13|TRBJ2-2|few
TGTGCCCCCGACCCGGCGACACTGTGGAGCGGGGAGCTGTTTTTT
CAPDPATLWSGELFF
>TRBD1|TRBV7-9|TRBJ2-7|.
TGTGCCAGCAGCACCAGGGGACAGGGCAGCTCCTACGAGCAGTACTTC
CASSTRGQGSSYEQYF
>.|TRBV28|TRBJ1-1|few
TGTGCCAGCAGTCAATCCGGCACTGAAGCTTTCTTT
CASSQSGTEAFF
>TRBD1|TRBV5-1|TRBJ2-1|few
TGCGCCAGCAGCAGACAGGGGCCGGCTTCCAGCTCCTACAATGAGCAGTTCTTC
CASSRQGPASSSYNEQFF
>TRBD1|TRBV25-1|TRBJ2-5|few
TGTGCCAGCGGAAAACAGGGGGCACGGGAGACCCAGTACTTC
CASGKQGARETQYF
>.|TRBV18|TRBJ1-4|few
TGTGCCAGCTCCCTAGCGGCGGCAGAAAAACTGTTTTTT
CASSLAAAEKLFF
>.|TRBV2|TRBJ1-1|.
TGTGCCAGCAGTGCGGAAGGGGGAACTGAAGCTTTCTTT
CASSAEGGTEAFF
>TRBD1|TRBV4-2|TRBJ1-1|few
TGTGCCAGCAGCCAAGATACAGGGGCTGAAGCTTTCTTT
CASSQDTGAEAFF
>.|TRBV6-1|TRBJ1-5|few
TGTGCCAGCACTGGGCTCGTCCAGCCCCAGCATTTT
CASTGLVQPQHF
>TRBD1|TRBV7-2|TRBJ1-6|few
TGTGCCAGCAGCCCGGGACAGGGTTTATGGGATAATTCACCCCTCCACTTT
CASSPGQGLWDNSPLHF
>TRBD1|TRBV6-6|TRBJ2-7|few
TGTGCCAGCAGTTACTCGAAGGGGGCCTGGGAGTCCGAGCAGTACTTC
CASSYSKGAWESEQYF
>.|TRBV5-4|TRBJ1-2|few
TGTGCCAGCAGCAAGGCAGGCCGCAACTACTATGGCTACACCTTC
CASSKAGRNYYGYTF
>.|TRBV5-8|TRBJ1-2|few
TGTGCCAGCAGTCGGCCGATCTATGGCTACACCTTC
CASSRPIYGYTF